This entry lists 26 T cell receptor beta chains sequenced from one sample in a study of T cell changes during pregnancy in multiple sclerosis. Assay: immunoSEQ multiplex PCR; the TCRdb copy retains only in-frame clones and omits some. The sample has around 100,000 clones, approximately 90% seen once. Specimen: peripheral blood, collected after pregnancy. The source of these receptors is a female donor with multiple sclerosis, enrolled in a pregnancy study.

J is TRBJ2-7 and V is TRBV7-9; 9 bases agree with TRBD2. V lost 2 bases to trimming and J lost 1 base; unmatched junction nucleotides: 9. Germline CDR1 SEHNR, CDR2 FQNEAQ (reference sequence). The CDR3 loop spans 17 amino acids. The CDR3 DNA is TGTGCCAGCAGCTTAAGGGCGGGGGGGCCCAGATCCTACGAGCAGTACTTC. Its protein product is CASSLRAGGPRSYEQYF.

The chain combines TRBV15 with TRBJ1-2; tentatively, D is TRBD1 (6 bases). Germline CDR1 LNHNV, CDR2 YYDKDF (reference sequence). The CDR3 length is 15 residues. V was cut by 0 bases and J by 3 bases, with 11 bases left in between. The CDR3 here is CATSRDTRGDYGYTF. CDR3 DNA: TGTGCCACCAGCAGAGATACCAGGGGTGACTATGGCTACACCTTC. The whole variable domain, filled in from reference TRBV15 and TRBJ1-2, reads DAMVIQNPRYQVTQFGKPVTLSCSQTLNHNVMYWYQQKSSQAPKLLFHYYDKDFNNEADTPDNFQSRRPNTSFCFLDIRSPGLGDTAMYLCATSRDTRGDYGYTFGSGTRLTVV.

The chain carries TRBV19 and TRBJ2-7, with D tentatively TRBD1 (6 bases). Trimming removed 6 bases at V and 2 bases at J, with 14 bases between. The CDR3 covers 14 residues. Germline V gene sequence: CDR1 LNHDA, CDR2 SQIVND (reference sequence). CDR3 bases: TGTGCCAGTAGGCACCGGGACACCCCCTACGAGCAGTACTTC. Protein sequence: CASRHRDTPYEQYF.

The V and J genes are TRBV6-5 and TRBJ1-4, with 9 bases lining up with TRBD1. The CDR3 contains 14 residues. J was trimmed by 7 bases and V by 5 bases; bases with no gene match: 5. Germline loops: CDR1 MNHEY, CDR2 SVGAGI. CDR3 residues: CASSDRGDSEKLFF. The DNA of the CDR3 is TGTGCCAGCAGTGACAGGGGGGATAGTGAAAAACTGTTTTTT.

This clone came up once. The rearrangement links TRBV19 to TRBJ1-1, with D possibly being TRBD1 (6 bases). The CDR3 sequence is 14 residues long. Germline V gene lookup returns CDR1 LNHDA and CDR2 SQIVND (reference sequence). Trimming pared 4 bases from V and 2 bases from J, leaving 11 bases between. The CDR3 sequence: CASSKAGANTEAFF. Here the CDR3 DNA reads TGTGCCAGTAGTAAGGCGGGGGCTAACACTGAAGCTTTCTTT.

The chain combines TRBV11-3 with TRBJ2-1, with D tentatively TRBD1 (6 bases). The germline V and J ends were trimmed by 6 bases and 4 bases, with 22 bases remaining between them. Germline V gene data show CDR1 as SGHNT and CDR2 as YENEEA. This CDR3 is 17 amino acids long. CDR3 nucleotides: TGTGCCAGCAGTTCCGGGCAGGGGTCGGGAAGATACAATGAGCAGTTCTTC. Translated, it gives CASSSGQGSGRYNEQFF.

The CDR3 reads CASSQRWGQGSSYTF. The CDR3 DNA follows: TGCGCCAGCAGCCAGAGGTGGGGACAGGGCAGTAGCTACACCTTC. This rearrangement joins TRBV4-1 to TRBJ1-2; 9 bases align to TRBD1. The ends lost 3 bases at V and 9 bases at J; junction bases unmatched: 11. Germline CDR1 is MGHRA and CDR2 is YSYEKL. The CDR3 runs to 15 residues.

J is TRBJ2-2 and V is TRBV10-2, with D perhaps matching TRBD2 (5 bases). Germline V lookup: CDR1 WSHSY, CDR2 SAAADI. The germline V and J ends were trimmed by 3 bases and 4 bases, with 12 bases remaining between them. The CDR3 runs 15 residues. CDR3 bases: TGCGCCAGCAGTGACGGGGTCATCGGCACCGGGGAGCTGTTTTTT. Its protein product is CASSDGVIGTGELFF.

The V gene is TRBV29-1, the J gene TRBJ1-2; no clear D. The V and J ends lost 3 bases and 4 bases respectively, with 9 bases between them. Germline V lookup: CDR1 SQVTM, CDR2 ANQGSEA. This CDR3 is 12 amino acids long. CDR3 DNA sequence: TGCAGCGTTGATCCCTTATCCTATGGCTACACCTTC. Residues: CSVDPLSYGYTF.

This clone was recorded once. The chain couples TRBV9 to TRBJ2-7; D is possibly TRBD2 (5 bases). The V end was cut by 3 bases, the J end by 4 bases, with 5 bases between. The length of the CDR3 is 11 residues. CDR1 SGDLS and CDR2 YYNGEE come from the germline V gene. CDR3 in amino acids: CASSAGYEQYF. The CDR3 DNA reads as TGTGCCAGCAGCGCGGGGTACGAGCAGTACTTC.

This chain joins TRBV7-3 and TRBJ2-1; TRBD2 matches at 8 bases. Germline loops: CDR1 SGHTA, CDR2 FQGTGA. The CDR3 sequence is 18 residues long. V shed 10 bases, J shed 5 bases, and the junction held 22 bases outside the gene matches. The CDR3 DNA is TGTGCCAATCCCCCAGGGGCGGGGGGATCCCCCCCCGACAATGAGCAGTTCTTC. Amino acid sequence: CANPPGAGGSPPDNEQFF.

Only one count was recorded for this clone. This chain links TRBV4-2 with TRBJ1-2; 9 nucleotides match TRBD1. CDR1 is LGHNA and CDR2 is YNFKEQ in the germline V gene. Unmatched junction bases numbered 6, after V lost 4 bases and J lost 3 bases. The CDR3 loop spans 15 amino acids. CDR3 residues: CASSRRTGEDYGYTF. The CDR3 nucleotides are TGTGCCAGCAGCCGTAGGACAGGGGAGGACTATGGCTACACCTTC.

The CDR3 here is CASSFPALLAGGNEQFF. The CDR3 region has the DNA TGTGCCAGCAGCTTCCCCGCCCTCCTAGCGGGGGGCAATGAGCAGTTCTTC. The chain combines TRBV7-6 with TRBJ2-1, with 11 bases aligning to TRBD2. CDR1 and CDR2 from the germline V gene are SGHVS and FNYEAQ. V shed 3 bases and J 6 bases; nucleotides not matched to a gene: 10. The length of the CDR3 is 17 residues.

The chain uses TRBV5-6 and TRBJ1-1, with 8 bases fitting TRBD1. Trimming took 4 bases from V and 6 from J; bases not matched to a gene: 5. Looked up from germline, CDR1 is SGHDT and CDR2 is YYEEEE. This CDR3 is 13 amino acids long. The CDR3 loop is CASSQQGGAEAFF. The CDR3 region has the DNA TGTGCCAGCAGCCAACAGGGGGGCGCTGAAGCTTTCTTT.

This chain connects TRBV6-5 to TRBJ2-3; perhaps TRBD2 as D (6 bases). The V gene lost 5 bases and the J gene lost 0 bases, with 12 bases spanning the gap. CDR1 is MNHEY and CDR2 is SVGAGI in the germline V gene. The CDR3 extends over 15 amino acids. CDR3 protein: CASSPGVTSTDTQYF. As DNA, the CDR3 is TGTGCCAGCAGTCCGGGGGTTACTAGCACAGATACGCAGTATTTT.

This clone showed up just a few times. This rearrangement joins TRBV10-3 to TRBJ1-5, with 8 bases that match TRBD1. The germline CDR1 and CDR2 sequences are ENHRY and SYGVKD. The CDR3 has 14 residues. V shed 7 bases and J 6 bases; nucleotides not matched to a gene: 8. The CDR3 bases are TGTGCCATCACCGGACAGGGTCACGGTCAGCCCCAGCATTTT. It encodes CAITGQGHGQPQHF.

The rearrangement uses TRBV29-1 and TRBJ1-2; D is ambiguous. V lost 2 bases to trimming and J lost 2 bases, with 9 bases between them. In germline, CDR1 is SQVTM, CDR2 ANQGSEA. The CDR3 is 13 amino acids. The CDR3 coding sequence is TGCAGCGTTGAATCGGGGAACAACTATGGCTACACCTTC. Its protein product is CSVESGNNYGYTF.

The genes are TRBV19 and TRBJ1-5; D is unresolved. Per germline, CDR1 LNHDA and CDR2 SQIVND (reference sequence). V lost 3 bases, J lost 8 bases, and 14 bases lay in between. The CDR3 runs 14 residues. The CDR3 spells CASSIVISNKPQHF. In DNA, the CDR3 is TGTGCCAGTAGTATCGTTATATCGAACAAGCCCCAGCATTTT.

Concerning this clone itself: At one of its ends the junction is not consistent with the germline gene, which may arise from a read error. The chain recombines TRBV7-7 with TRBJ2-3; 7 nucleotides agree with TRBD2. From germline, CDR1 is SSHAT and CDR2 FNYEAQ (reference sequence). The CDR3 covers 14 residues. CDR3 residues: CASSASGSTDTQYF. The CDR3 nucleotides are TGTGCTAGCAGCGCTAGCGGTAGCACAGATACGCAGTATTTT. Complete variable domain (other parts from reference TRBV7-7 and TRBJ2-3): GAGVSQSPRYKVTKRGQDVTLRCDPISSHATLYWYQQALGQGPEFLTYFNYEAQPDKSGLPSDRFSAERPEGSISTLTIQRTEQRDSAMYRCASSASGSTDTQYFGPGTRLTVL.

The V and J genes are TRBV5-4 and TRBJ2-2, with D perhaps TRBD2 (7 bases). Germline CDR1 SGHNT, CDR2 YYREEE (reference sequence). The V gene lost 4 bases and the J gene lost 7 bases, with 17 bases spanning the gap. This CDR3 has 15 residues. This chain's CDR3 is CASSPAGAQGGELFF. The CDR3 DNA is TGTGCCAGCAGCCCCGCGGGGGCGCAGGGCGGGGAGCTGTTTTTT.

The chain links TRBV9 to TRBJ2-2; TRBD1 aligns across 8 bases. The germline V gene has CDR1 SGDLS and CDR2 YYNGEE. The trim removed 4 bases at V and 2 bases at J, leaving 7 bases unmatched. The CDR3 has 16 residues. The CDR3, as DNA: TGTGCCAGCAGCTCACTACAGGGGGGAAACACCGGGGAGCTGTTTTTT. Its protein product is CASSSLQGGNTGELFF.

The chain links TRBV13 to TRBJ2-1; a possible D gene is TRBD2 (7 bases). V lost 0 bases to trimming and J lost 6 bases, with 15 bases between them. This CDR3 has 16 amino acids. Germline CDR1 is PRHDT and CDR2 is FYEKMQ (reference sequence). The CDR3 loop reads CASSLGQGLMPNEQFF. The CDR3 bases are TGTGCCAGCAGCTTAGGACAGGGACTAATGCCCAATGAGCAGTTCTTC.

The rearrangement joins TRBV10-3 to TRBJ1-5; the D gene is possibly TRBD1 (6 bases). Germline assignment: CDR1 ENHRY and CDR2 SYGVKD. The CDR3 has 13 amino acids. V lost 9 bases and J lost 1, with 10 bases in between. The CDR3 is CAMAGASNQPQHF. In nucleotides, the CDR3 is TGTGCCATGGCGGGGGCCAGCAATCAGCCCCAGCATTTT.

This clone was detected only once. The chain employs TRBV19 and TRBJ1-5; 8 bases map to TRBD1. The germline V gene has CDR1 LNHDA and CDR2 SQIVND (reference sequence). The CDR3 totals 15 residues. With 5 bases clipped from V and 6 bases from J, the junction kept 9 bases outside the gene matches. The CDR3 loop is CASSGGQGLGQPQHF. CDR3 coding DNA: TGTGCCAGTAGTGGAGGACAGGGATTGGGTCAGCCCCAGCATTTT.

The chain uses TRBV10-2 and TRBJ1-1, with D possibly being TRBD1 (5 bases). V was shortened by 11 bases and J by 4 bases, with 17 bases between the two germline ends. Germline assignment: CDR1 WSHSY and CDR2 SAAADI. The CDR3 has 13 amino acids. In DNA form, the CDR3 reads TGCGCCGCGGCAAATACGGGGGGCACTGAAGCTTTCTTT. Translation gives CAAANTGGTEAFF.

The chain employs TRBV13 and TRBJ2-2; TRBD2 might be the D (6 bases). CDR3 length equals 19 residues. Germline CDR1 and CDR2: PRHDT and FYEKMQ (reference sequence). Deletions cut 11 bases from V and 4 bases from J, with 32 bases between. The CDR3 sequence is CAGKRSSFGSRGGTGELFF. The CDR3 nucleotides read TGTGCCGGCAAGAGATCCTCATTTGGTTCACGGGGAGGCACCGGGGAGCTGTTTTTT.